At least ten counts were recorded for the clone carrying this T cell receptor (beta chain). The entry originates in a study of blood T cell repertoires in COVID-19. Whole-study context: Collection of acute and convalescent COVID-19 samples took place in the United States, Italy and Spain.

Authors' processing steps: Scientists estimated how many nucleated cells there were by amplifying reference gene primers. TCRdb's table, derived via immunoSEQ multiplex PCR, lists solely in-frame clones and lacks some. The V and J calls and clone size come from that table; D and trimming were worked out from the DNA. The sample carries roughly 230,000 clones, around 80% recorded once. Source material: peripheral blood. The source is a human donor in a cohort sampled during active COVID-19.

DNA for the CDR3: TGCGCCAGCAAGTCTGCAAGCGAAGCTTTCTTT. It yields the protein CASKSASEAFF. This chain joins TRBV5-1 and TRBJ1-1; D ambiguous. V lost 6 bases, J lost 8 bases, and 11 bases lay in between. Germline-derived CDR1 and CDR2 are SGHRS and YFSETQ. The CDR3 loop spans 11 amino acids.